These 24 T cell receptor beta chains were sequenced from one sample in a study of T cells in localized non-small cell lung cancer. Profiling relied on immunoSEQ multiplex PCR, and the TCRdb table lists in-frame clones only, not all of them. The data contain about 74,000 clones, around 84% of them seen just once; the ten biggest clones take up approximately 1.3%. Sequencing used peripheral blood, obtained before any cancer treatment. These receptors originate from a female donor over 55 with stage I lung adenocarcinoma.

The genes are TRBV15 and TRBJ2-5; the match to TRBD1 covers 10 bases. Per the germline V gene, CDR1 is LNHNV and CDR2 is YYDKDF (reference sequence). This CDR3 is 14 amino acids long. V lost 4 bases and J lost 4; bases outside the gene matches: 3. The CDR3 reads CATSIDRGRETQYF. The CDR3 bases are TGTGCCACCAGCATAGACAGGGGGCGAGAGACCCAGTACTTC.

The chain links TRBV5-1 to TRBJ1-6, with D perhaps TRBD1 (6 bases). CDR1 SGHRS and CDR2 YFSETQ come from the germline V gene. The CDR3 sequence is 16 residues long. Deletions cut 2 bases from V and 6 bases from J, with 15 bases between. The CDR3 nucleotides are TGCGCCAGCAGCTTACAGGGCGAGGGGGGTAATTCACCCCTCCACTTT. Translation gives CASSLQGEGGNSPLHF.

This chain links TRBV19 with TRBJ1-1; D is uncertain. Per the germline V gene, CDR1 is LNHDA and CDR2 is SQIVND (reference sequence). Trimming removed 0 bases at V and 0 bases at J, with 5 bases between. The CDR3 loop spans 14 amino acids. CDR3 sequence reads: CASSIDGMNTEAFF. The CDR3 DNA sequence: TGTGCCAGTAGTATAGACGGAATGAACACTGAAGCTTTCTTT.

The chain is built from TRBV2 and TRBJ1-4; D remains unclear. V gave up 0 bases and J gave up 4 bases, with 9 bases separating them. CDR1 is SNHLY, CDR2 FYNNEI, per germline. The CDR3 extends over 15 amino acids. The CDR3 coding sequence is TGTGCCAGCAGTGAAGCTCGGACCCATAATGAAAAACTGTTTTTT. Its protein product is CASSEARTHNEKLFF.

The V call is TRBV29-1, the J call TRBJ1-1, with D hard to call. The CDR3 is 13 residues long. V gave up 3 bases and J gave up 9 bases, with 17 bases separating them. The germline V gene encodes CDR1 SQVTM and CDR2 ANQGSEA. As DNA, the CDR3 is TGCAGCGTTGAGGGAGGAATGGGTACGAAAGCTTTCTTT. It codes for CSVEGGMGTKAFF.

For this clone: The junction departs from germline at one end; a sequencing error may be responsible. For the CDR3, the DNA is TGTGTCAGCAGCTTGGATAGCGGGAGGGTTGAGGAGACCCAGTACTTC. Encoded protein: CVSSLDSGRVEETQYF. J is TRBJ2-5 and V is TRBV5-4; 11 nucleotides align to TRBD2. Germline CDR1 reads SGHNT; CDR2 reads YYREEE (reference sequence). The CDR3 covers 16 residues.

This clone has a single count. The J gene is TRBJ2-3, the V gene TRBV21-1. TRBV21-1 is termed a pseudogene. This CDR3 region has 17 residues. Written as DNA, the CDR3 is TGTGCCAGCAGCAGACCTAGGGACCGAACTTACACAGATACGCAGTATTTT. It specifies CASSRPRDRTYTDTQYF.

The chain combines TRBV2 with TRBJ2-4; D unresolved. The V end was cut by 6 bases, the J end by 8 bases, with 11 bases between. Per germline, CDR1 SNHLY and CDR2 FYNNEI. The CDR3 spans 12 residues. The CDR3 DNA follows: TGTGCCAGCAGAACGGACGGAGACATTCAGTACTTC. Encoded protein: CASRTDGDIQYF.

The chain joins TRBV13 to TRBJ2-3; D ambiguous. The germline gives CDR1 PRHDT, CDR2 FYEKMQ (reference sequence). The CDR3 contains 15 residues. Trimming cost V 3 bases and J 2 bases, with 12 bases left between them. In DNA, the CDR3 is TGTGCCAGCAGCTTCGGGTTACAACCCACAGATACGCAGTATTTT. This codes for CASSFGLQPTDTQYF. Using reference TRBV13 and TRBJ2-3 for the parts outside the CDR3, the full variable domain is AAGVIQSPRHLIKEKRETATLKCYPIPRHDTVYWYQQGPGQDPQFLISFYEKMQSDKGSIPDRFSAQQFSDYHSELNMSSLELGDSALYFCASSFGLQPTDTQYFGPGTRLTVL.

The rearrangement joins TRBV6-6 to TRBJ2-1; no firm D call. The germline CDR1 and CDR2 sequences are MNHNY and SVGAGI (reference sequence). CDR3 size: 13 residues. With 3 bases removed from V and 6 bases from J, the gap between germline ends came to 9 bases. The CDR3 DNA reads TGTGCCAGCAGTTATAACGTCGGCAATGAGCAGTTCTTC. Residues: CASSYNVGNEQFF.

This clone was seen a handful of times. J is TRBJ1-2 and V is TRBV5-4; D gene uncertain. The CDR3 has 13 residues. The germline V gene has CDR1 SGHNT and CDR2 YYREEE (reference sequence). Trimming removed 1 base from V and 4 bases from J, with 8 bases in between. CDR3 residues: CASSLFSSYGYTF. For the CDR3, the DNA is TGTGCCAGCAGCTTGTTTAGTAGCTATGGCTACACCTTC.

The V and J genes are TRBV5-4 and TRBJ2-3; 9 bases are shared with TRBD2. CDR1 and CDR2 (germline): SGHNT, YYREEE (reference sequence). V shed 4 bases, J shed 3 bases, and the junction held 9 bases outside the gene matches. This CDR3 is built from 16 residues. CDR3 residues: CASSEPSGKATDTQYF. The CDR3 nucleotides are TGTGCCAGCAGCGAGCCTAGCGGGAAGGCAACAGATACGCAGTATTTT.

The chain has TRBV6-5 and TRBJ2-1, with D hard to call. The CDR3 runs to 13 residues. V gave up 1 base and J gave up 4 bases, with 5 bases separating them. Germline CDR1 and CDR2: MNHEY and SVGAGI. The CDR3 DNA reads TGTGCCAGCAGTTACTTCGCGTACAATGAGCAGTTCTTC. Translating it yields CASSYFAYNEQFF.

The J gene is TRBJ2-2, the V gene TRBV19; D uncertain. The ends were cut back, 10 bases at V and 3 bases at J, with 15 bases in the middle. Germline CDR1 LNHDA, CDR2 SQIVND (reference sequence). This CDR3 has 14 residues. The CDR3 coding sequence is TGTGCCACCAGATCTGGATCATACACCGGGGAGCTGTTTTTT. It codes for CATRSGSYTGELFF.

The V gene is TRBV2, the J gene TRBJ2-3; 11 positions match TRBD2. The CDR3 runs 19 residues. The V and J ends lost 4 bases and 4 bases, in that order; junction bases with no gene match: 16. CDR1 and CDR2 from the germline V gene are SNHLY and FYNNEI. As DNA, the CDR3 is TGTGCCAGCAGTGTTATAGCGGGGGGGCCAGGTTTTGGGTCAGATACGCAGTATTTT. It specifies CASSVIAGGPGFGSDTQYF.

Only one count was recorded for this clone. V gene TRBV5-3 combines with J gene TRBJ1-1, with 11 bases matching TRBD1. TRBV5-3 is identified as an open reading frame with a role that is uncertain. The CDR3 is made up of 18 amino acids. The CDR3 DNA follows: TGTGTCCCACCCGATCCCAGGGACAGGGGGTTTAAGACCACTGAAGCTTTCTTT. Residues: CVPPDPRDRGFKTTEAFF.

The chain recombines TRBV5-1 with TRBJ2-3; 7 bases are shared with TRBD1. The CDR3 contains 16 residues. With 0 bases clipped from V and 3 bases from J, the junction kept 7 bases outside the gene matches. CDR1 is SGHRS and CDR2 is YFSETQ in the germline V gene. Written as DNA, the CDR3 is TGCGCCAGCAGCTTGGAAGGGGGCGTTCTAACAGATACGCAGTATTTT. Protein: CASSLEGGVLTDTQYF.

The CDR3: CASSFDRPSFNYGYTF. In DNA, the CDR3 is TGTGCCAGCAGCTTTGACAGGCCCTCCTTTAACTATGGCTACACCTTC. The V gene is TRBV5-6, the J gene TRBJ1-2, with D tentatively TRBD1 (6 bases). This CDR3 is 16 amino acids long. V dropped 2 bases and J dropped 1 base, with 15 bases sitting between them. Germline CDR1 is SGHDT and CDR2 is YYEEEE.

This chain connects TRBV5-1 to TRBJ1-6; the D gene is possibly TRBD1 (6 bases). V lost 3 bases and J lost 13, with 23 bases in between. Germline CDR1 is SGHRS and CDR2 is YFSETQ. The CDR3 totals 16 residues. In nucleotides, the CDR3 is TGCGCCAGCAGCTCAATGACAGGCCCCGATTCTGCGCCCCTCCACTTT. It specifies CASSSMTGPDSAPLHF.

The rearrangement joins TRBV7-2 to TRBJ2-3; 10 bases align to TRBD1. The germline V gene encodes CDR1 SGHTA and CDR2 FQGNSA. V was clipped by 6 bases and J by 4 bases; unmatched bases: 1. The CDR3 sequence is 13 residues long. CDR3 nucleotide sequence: TGTGCCAGCAGGACAGGGGGCGCAGATACGCAGTATTTT. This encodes CASRTGGADTQYF.

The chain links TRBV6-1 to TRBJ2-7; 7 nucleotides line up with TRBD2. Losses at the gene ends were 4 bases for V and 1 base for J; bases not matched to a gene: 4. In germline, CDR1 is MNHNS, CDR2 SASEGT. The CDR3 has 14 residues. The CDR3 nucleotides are TGTGCCAGCAGTGTTGCAGCGGGGTCCTACGAGCAGTACTTC. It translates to CASSVAAGSYEQYF.

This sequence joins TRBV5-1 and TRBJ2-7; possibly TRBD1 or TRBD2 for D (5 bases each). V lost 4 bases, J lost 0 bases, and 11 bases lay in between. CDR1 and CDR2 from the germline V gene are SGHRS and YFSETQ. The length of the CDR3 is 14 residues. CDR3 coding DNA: TGCGCCAGCAGCGGGACGGCAAGCTCCTACGAGCAGTACTTC. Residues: CASSGTASSYEQYF.

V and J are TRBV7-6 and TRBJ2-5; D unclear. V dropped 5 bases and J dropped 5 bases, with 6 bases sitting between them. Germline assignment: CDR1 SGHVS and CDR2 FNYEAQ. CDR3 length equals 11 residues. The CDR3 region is CASSLSETQYF. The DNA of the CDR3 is TGTGCCAGCAGCCTTAGTGAGACCCAGTACTTC.

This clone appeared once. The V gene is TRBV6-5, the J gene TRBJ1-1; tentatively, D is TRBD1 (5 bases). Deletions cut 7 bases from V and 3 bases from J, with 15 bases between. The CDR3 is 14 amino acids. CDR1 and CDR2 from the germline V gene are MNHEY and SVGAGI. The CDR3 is CASKSEGADTEAFF. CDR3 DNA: TGTGCCAGCAAGTCGGAAGGGGCGGACACTGAAGCTTTCTTT.